This T cell receptor beta chain is from a study of blood T cell repertoires in COVID-19. Background on the study: Spain, Italy and the United States supplied samples that represented acute and convalescent COVID-19. Sources were T cells, B-cell-depleted T cells, or PBMCs; the material itself was cDNA or gDNA.

TCRdb's copy holds only in-frame clones and misses some; the assay was immunoSEQ multiplex PCR. The table lists 90,000 or so clones, about 89% of them singletons. The V and J ends lost 4 bases and 7 bases respectively, with 10 bases between them. The CDR3 is made up of 11 amino acids. CDR1 is DFQATT and CDR2 is SNEGSKA in the germline V gene (reference sequence). This TCR was recovered from a human donor in a cohort sampled during active COVID-19. What was sequenced was peripheral blood. The V gene is TRBV20-1, the J gene TRBJ1-2; D is uncertain. CDR3 in DNA: TGCAGTGCTACCAGTAATGGTGGCTACACCTTC. Amino acids: CSATSNGGYTF.